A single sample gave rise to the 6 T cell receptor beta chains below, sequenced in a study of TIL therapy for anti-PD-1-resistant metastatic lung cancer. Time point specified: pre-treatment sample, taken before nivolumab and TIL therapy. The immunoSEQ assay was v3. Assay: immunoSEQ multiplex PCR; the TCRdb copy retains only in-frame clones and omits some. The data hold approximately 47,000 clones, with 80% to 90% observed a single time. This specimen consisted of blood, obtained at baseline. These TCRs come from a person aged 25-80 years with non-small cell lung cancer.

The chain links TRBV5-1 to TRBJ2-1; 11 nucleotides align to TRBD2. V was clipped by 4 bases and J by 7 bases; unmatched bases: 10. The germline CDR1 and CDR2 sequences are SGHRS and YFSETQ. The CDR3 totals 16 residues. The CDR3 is CASSPLLAGGGNEQFF. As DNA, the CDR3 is TGCGCCAGCAGCCCCCTTCTAGCGGGAGGTGGGAATGAGCAGTTCTTC. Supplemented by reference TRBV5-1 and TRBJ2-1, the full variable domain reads KAGVTQTPRYLIKTRGQQVTLSCSPISGHRSVSWYQQTPGQGLQFLFEYFSETQRNKGNFPGRFSGRQFSNSRSEMNVSTLELGDSALYLCASSPLLAGGGNEQFFGPGTRLTVL.

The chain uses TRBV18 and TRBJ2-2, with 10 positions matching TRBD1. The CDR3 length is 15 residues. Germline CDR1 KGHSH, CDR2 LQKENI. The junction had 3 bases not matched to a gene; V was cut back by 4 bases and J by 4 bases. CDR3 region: CASSRGQGGTGELFF. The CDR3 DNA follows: TGTGCCAGCTCACGAGGACAGGGGGGCACCGGGGAGCTGTTTTTT.

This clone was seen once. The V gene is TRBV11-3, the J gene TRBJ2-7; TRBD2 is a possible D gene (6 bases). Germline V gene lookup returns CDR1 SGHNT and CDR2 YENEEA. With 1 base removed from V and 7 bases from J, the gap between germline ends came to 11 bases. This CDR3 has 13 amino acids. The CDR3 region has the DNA TGTGCCAGCAGCTTAGTCCTGGGGGGAGAGCAGTACTTC. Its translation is CASSLVLGGEQYF.

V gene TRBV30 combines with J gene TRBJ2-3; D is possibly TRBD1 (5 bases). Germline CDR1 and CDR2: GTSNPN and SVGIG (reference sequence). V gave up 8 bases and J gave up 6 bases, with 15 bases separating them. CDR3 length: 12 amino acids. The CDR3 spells CAGRQGWDTQYF. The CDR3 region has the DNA TGTGCCGGCCGGCAGGGTTGGGATACGCAGTATTTT.

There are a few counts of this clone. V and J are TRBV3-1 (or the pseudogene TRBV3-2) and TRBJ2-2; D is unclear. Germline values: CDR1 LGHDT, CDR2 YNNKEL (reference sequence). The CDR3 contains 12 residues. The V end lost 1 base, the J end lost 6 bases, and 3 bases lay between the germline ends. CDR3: CASSQGSGELFF. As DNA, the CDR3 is TGTGCCAGCAGCCAAGGTTCCGGGGAGCTGTTTTTT.

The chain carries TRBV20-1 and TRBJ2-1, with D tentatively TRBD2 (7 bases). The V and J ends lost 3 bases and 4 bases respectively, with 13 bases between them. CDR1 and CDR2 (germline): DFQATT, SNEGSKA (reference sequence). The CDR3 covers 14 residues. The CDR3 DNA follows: TGCAGTGCTAGTCGGGGGGCTCTATACAATGAGCAGTTCTTC. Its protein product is CSASRGALYNEQFF.